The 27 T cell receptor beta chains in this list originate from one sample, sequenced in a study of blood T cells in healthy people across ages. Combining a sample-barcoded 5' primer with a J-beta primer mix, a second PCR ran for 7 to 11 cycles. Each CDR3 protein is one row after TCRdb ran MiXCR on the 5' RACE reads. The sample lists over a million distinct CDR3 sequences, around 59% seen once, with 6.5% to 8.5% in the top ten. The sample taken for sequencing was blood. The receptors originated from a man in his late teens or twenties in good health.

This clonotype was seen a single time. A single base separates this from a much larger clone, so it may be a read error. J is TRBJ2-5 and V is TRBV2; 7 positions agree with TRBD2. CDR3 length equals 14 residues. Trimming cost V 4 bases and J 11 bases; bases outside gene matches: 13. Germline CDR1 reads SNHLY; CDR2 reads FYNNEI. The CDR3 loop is CASSGGTTQGKQYF. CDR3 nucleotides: TGTGCCAGCAGTGGGGGGACTACCCAGGGTAAGCAGTACTTC.

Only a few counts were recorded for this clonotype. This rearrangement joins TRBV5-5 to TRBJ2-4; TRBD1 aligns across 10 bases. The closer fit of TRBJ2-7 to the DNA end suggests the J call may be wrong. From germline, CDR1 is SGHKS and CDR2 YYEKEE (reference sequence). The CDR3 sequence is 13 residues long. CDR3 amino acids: CASSGQGRNEQYF. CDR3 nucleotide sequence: TGTGCCAGCTCGGGACAGGGGCGCAACGAGCAGTACTTC.

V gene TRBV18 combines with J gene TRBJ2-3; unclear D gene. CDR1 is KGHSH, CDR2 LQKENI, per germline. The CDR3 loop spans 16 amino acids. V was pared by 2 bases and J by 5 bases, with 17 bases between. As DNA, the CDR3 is TGTGCCAGCTCACCAGAGTGGACGGGCGGTGGAGATACGCAGTATTTT. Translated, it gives CASSPEWTGGGDTQYF.

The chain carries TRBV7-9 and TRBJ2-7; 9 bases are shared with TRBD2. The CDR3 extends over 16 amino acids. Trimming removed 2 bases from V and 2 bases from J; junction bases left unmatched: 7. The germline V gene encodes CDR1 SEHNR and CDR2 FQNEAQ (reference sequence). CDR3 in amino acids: CASSLHQRGDTYEQYF. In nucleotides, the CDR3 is TGTGCCAGCAGCTTACATCAGCGGGGGGACACCTACGAGCAGTACTTC.

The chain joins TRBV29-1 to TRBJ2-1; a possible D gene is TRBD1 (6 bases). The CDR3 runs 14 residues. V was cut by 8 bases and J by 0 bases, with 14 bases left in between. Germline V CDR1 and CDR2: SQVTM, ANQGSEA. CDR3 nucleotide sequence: TGCAGCTTCCTGGGACAAGGCTCCTACAATGAGCAGTTCTTC. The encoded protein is CSFLGQGSYNEQFF.

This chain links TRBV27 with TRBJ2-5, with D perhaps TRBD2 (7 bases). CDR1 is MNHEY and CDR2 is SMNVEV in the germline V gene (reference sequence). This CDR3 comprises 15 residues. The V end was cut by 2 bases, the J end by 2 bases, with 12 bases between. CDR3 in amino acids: CASSLRGAGQETQYF. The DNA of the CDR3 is TGTGCCAGCAGTTTACGGGGGGCGGGGCAAGAGACCCAGTACTTC.

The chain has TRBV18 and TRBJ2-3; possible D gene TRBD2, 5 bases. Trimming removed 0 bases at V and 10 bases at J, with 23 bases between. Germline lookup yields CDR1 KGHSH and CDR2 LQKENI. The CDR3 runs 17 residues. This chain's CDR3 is CASSPPGALRADWAQYF. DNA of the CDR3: TGTGCCAGCTCACCACCGGGAGCCCTCCGAGCAGATTGGGCGCAGTATTTT. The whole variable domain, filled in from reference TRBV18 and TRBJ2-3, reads NAGVMQNPRHLVRRRGQEARLRCSPMKGHSHVYWYRQLPEEGLKFMVYLQKENIIDESGMPKERFSAEFPKEGPSILRIQQVVRGDSAAYFCASSPPGALRADWAQYFGPGTRLTVL.

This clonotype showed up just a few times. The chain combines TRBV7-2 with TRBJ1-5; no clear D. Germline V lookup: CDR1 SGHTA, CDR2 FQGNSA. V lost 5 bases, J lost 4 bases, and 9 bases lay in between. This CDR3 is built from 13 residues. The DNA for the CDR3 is TGTGCCAGCAGCCTTTGGAGTAATCAGCCCCAGCATTTT. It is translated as CASSLWSNQPQHF.

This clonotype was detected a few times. As DNA, the CDR3 is TGCGCCAGCAGCCTACTTACAGTTCGCTATGGCTACACCTTC. Its translation: CASSLLTVRYGYTF. The rearrangement uses TRBV5-1 and TRBJ1-2, with D hard to call. The CDR3 length is 14 residues. Trimming removed 4 bases at V and 4 bases at J, with 14 bases between. The germline V gene encodes CDR1 SGHRS and CDR2 YFSETQ.

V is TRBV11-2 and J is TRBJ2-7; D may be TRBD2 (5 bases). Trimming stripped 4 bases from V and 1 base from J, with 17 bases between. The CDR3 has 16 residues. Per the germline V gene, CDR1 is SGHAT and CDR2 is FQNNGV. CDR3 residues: CASSSREGSASYEQYF. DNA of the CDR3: TGTGCCAGCAGCTCTCGGGAAGGCAGTGCTTCCTACGAGCAGTACTTC.

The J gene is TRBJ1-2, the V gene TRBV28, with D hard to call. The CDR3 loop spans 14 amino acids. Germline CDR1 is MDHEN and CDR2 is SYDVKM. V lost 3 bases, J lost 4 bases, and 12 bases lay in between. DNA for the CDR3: TGTGCCAGCAGTTTGGTGGCAGGAATCTATGGCTACACCTTC. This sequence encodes CASSLVAGIYGYTF.

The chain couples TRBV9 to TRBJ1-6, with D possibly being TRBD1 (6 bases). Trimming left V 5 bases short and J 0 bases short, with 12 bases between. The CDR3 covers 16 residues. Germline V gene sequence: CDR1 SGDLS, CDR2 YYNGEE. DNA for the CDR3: TGTGCCAGCAGGCAGGGGCGGAGCTCCTATAATTCACCCCTCCACTTT. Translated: CASRQGRSSYNSPLHF.

This CDR3 is CASSPSTGWTEAFF. CDR3 sequence (DNA): TGCGCCAGCAGCCCCTCGACGGGATGGACTGAAGCTTTCTTT. The chain combines TRBV4-1 with TRBJ1-1, with no clear D. Looked up from germline, CDR1 is MGHRA and CDR2 is YSYEKL. V shed 4 bases and J shed 5 bases, with 14 bases lying between them. The CDR3 consists of 14 residues.

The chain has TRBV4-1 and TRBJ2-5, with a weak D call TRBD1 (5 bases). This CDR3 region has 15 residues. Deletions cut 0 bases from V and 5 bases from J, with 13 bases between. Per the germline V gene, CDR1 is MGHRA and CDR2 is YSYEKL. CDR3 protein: CASSQESGLAETQYF. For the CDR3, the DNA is TGCGCCAGCAGCCAAGAATCAGGGTTGGCGGAGACCCAGTACTTC.

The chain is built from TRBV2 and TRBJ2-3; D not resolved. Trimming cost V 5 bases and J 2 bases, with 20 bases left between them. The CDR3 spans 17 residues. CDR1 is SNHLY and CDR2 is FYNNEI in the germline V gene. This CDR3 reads CASSLPTAWYHTDTQYF. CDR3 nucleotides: TGTGCCAGCAGTCTCCCTACCGCATGGTACCACACAGATACGCAGTATTTT.

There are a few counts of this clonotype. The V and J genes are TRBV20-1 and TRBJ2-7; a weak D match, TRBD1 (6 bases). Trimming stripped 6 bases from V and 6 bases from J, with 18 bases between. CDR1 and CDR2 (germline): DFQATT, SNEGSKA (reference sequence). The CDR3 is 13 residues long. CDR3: CSAEQGLSGEQYF. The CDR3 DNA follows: TGCAGTGCGGAACAGGGTCTATCGGGCGAGCAGTACTTC.

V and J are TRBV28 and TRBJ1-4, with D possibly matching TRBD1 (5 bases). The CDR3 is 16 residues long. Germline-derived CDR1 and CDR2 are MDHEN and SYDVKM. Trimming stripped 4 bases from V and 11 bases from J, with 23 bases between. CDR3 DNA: TGTGCCAGCAGTTCCCGACAAGGGGCGACCGTCGCGAAACTGTTTTTT. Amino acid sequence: CASSSRQGATVAKLFF. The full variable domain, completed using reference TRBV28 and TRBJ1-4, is DVKVTQSSRYLVKRTGEKVFLECVQDMDHENMFWYRQDPGLGLRLIYFSYDVKMKEKGDIPEGYSVSREKKERFSLILESASTNQTSMYLCASSSRQGATVAKLFFGSGTQLSVL.

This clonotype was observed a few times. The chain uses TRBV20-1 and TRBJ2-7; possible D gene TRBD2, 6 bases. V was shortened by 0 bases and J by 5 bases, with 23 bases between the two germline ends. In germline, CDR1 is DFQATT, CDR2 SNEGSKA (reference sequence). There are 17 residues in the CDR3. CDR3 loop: CSARDQNTGVGFDEQYF. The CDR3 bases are TGCAGTGCTAGAGACCAGAACACGGGAGTAGGTTTCGACGAGCAGTACTTC.

The CDR3 region has the DNA TGTGCCAGCGTGGGAACTAGCGGCACAGATACGCAGTATTTT. Its translation: CASVGTSGTDTQYF. The chain links TRBV7-8 to TRBJ2-3, with 7 nucleotides matching TRBD2. The CDR3 runs 14 residues. V lost 8 bases, J lost 1 base, and 6 bases stayed unmatched. Germline V gene lookup returns CDR1 SGHVS and CDR2 FQNEAQ.

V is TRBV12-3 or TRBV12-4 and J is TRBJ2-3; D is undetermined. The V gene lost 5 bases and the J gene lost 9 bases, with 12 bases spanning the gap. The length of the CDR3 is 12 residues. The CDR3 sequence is CASSPRNRTQYF. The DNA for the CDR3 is TGTGCCAGCAGTCCGCGTAATAGAACGCAGTATTTT.

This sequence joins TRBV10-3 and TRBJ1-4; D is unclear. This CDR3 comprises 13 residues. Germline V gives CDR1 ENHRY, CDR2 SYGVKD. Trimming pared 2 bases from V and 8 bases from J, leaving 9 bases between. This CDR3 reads CAISEQLGEKLFF. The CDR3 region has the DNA TGTGCCATCAGTGAGCAGCTGGGGGAAAAACTGTTTTTT.

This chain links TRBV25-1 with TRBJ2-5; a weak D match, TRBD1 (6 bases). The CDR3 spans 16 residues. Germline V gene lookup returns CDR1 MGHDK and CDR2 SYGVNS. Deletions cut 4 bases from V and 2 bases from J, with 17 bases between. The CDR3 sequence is CASSVKREGQQETQYF. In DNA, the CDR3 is TGTGCCAGCAGTGTAAAAAGGGAAGGACAGCAAGAGACCCAGTACTTC. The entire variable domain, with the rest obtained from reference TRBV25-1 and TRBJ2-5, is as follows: EADIYQTPRYLVIGTGKKITLECSQTMGHDKMYWYQQDPGMELHLIHYSYGVNSTEKGDLSSESTVSRIRTEHFPLTLESARPSHTSQYLCASSVKREGQQETQYFGPGTRLLVL.

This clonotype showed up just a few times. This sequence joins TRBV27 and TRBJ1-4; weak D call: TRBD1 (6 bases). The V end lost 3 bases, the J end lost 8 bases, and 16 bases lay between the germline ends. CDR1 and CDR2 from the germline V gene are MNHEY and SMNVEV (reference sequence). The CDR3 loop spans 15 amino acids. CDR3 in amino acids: CASSFWDTRREKLFF. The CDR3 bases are TGTGCCAGCAGTTTTTGGGACACCCGACGGGAAAAACTGTTTTTT.

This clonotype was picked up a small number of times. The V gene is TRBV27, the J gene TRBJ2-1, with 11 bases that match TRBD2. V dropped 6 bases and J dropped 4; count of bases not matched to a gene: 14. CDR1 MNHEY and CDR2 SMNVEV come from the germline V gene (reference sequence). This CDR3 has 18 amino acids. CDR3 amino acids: CASSPEISSGGPYNEQFF. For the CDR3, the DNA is TGTGCCAGCAGCCCAGAAATCTCTAGCGGGGGGCCGTACAATGAGCAGTTCTTC.

In DNA form, the CDR3 reads TGCGCCAGCAGCTCCGGACGTTTTAGCTCCTACGAGCAGTACTTC. Encoded protein: CASSSGRFSSYEQYF. The V and J genes are TRBV5-1 and TRBJ2-7; D call uncertain. Germline loops: CDR1 SGHRS, CDR2 YFSETQ. This CDR3 comprises 15 residues. The germline V and J ends were trimmed by 3 bases and 0 bases, with 13 bases remaining between them.

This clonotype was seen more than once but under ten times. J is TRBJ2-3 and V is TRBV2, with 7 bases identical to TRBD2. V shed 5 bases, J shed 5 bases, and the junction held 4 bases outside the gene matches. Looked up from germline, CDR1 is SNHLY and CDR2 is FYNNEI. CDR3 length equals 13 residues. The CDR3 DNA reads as TGTGCCAGCAGTATTTTAGCGGGAGATACGCAGTATTTT. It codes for CASSILAGDTQYF. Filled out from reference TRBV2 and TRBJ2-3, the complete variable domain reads EPEVTQTPSHQVTQMGQEVILRCVPISNHLYFYWYRQILGQKVEFLVSFYNNEISEKSEIFDDQFSVERPDGSNFTLKIRSTKLEDSAMYFCASSILAGDTQYFGPGTRLTVL.

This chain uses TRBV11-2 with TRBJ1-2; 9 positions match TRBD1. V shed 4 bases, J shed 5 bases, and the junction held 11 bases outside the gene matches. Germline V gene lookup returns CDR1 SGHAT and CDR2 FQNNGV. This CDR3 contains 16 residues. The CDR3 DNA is TGTGCCAGCAGCTCGAACAGGGGGCCTGTGGAATATGGCTACACCTTC. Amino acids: CASSSNRGPVEYGYTF.